This T cell receptor (beta chain) was identified in a study of blood T cell repertoires in COVID-19. Study details: Both acute and convalescent COVID-19 samples were obtained from the United States, Italy and Spain. PBMCs, B-cell-depleted T cells, or T cells were the source of the cDNA or gDNA that made up the material.

Germline V gives CDR1 SEHNR, CDR2 FQNEAQ (reference sequence). There are 13 residues in the CDR3. V lost 5 bases and J 6 bases, leaving 8 bases between the germline ends. The table came from immunoSEQ multiplex PCR; TCRdb's copy has only in-frame clones and leaves some out. Here the sample spans around 370,000 clones, 90% being singletons. Specimen: peripheral blood. The chain combines TRBV7-9 with TRBJ1-6; the D is unclear. The receptor was derived from a man aged 18 to 29 with active or convalescent COVID-19. CDR3 bases: TGTGCCAGCAGCCCCACACCTAATTCACCCCTCCACTTT. Protein product: CASSPTPNSPLHF.